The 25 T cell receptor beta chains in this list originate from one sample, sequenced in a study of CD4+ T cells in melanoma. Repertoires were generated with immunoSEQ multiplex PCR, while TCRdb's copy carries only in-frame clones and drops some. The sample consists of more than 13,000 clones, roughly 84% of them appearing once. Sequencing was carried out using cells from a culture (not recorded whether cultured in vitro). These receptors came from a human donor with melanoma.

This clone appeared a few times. DNA for the CDR3: TGTGCCAGTAGTACCCGACAGGGTATGAGGGACTATGGCTACACCTTC. It yields the protein CASSTRQGMRDYGYTF. This chain uses TRBV19 with TRBJ1-2; 7 nucleotides line up with TRBD1. The germline gives CDR1 LNHDA, CDR2 SQIVND (reference sequence). V trimming: 4 bases; J trimming: 3 bases; junction bases outside the gene matches: 11. The CDR3 covers 16 residues.

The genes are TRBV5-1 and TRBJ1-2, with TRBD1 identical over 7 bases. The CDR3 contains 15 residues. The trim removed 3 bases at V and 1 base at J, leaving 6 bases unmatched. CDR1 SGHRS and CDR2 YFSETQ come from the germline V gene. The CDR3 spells CASSSGTDLNYGYTF. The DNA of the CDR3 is TGCGCCAGCAGCTCCGGGACAGATCTTAACTATGGCTACACCTTC.

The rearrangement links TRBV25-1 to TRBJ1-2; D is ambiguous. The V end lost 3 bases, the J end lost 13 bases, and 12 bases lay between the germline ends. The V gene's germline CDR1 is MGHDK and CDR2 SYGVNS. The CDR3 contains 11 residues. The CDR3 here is CASSDIRVTTF. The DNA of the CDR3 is TGTGCCAGCAGTGACATTAGGGTTACCACCTTC.

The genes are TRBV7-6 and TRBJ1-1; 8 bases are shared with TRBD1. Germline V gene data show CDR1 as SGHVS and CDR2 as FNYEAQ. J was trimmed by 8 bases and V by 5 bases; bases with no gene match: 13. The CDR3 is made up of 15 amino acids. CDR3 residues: CASSQEPYRGGEAFF. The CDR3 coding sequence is TGTGCCAGCAGCCAAGAACCCTACAGGGGGGGAGAAGCTTTCTTT.

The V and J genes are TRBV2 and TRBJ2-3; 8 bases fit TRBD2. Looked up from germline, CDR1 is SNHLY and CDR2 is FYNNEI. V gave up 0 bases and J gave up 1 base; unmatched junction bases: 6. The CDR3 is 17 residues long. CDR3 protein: CASSEALRGGGTDTQYF. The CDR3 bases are TGTGCCAGCAGTGAAGCGCTTCGGGGGGGCGGCACAGATACGCAGTATTTT.

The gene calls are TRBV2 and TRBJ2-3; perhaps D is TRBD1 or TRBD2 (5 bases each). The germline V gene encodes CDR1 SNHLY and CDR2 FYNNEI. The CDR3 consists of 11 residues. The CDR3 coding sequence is TGTGCAGTAACTAGGGGCGATACGCAGTATTTT. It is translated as CAVTRGDTQYF.

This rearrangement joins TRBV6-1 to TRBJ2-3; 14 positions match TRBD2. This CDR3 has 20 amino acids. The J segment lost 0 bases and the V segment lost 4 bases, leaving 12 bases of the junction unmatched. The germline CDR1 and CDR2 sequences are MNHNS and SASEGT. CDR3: CASSGTPGLAGARSTDTQYF. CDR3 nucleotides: TGTGCCAGCAGTGGTACACCGGGACTAGCGGGGGCCAGGAGCACAGATACGCAGTATTTT.

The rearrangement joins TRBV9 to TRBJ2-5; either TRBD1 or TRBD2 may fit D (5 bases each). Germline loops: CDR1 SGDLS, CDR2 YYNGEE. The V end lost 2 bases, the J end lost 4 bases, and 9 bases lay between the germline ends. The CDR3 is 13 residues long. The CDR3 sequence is CASSVGVGETQYF. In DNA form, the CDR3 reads TGTGCCAGCAGCGTGGGGGTTGGAGAGACCCAGTACTTC.

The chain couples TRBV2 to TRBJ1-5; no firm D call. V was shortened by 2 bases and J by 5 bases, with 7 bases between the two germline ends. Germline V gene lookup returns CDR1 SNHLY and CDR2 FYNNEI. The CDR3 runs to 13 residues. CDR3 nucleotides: TGTGCCAGCAGTGAATCTCGTTATCAGCCCCAGCATTTT. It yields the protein CASSESRYQPQHF.

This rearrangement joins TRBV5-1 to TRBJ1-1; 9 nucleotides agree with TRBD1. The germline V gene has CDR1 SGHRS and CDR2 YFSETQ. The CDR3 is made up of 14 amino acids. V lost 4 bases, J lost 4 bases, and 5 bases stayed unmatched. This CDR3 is CASSGTGSVTEAFF. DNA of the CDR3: TGCGCCAGCAGCGGGACAGGGTCGGTCACTGAAGCTTTCTTT.

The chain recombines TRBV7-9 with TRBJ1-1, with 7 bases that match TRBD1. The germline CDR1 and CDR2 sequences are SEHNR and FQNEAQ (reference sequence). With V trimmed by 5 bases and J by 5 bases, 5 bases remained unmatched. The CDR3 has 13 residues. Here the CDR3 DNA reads TGTGCCAGCAGCCCACAGGGGAATACTGAAGCTTTCTTT. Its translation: CASSPQGNTEAFF.

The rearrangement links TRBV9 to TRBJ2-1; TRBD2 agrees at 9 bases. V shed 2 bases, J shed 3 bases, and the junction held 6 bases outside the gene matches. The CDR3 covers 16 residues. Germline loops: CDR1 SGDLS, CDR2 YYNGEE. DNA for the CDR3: TGTGCCAGCAGCGTTGGTAGCGGGGGATTCTACAATGAGCAGTTCTTC. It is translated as CASSVGSGGFYNEQFF.

The CDR3 spells CASSLTTSGVQYF. The CDR3 DNA is TGTGCCAGCAGCTTAACTACTAGCGGGGTACAGTACTTC. V is TRBV7-3 and J is TRBJ2-4; 10 bases are shared with TRBD2. The CDR3 loop spans 13 amino acids. Germline CDR1 reads SGHTA; CDR2 reads FQGTGA. The J segment lost 13 bases and the V segment lost 0 bases, leaving 3 bases of the junction unmatched. Full variable domain (missing parts from reference TRBV7-3 and TRBJ2-4): GAGVSQTPSNKVTEKGKYVELRCDPISGHTALYWYRQSLGQGPEFLIYFQGTGAADDSGLPNDRFFAVRPEGSVSTLKIQRTERGDSAVYLCASSLTTSGVQYFGAGTRLSVL.

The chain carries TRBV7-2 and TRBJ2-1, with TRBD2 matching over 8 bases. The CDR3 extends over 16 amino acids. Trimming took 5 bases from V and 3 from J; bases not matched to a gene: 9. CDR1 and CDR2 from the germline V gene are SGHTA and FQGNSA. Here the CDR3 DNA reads TGTGCCAGCAGCCTTAGGAGGAGCGGGGGCTACAATGAGCAGTTCTTC. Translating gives CASSLRRSGGYNEQFF.

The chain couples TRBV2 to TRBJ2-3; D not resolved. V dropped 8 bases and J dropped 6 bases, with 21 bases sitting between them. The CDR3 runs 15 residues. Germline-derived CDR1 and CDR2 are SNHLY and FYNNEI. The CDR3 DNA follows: TGTGCCAGCCTAAAACAACAATCGGTGTTGGATACGCAGTATTTT. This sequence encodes CASLKQQSVLDTQYF. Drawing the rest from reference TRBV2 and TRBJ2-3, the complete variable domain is EPEVTQTPSHQVTQMGQEVILRCVPISNHLYFYWYRQILGQKVEFLVSFYNNEISEKSEIFDDQFSVERPDGSNFTLKIRSTKLEDSAMYFCASLKQQSVLDTQYFGPGTRLTVL.

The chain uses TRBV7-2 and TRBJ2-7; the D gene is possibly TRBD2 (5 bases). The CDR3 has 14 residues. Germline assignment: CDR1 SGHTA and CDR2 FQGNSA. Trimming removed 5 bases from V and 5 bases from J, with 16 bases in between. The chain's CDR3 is CASSPLRLANEQYF. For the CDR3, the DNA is TGTGCCAGCAGCCCTCTCCGGCTAGCTAACGAGCAGTACTTC.

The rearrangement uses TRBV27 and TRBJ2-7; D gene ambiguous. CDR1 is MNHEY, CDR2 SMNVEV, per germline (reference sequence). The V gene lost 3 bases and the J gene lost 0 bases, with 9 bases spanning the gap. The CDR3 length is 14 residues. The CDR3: CASSFVARSYEQYF. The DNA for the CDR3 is TGTGCCAGCAGTTTCGTTGCCCGCTCCTACGAGCAGTACTTC.

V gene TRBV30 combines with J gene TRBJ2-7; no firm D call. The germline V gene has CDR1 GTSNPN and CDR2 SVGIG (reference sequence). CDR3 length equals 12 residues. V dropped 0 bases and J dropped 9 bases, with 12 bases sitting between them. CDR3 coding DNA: TGTGCCTGGAGTGTACCTTTTCTCGGGCAGTACTTC. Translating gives CAWSVPFLGQYF.

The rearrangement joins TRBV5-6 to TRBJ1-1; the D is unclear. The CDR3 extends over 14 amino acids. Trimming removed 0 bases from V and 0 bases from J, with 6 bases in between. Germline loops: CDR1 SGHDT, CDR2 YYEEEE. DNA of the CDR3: TGTGCCAGCAGCTTGGGTCGCCTGAACACTGAAGCTTTCTTT. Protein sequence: CASSLGRLNTEAFF.

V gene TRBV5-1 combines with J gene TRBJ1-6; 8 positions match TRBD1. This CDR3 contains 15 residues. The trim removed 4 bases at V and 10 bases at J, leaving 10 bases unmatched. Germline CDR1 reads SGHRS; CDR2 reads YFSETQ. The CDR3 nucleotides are TGCGCCAGCAGCCGAGCAGGGGGCTCTGACTCACCCCTCCACTTT. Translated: CASSRAGGSDSPLHF.

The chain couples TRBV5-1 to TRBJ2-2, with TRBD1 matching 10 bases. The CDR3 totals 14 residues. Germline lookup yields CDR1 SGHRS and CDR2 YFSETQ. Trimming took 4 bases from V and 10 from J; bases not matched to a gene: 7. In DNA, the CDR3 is TGCGCCAGCAGCCAACAGACAGGGGGCGAGGAGCTGTTTTTT. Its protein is CASSQQTGGEELFF.

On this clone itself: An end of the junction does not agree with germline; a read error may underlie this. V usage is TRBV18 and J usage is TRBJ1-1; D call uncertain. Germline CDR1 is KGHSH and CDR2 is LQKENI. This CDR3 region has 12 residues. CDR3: CASSPVLGNGDF. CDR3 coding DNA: TGTGCCAGCTCACCCGTGCTGGGGAACGGAGACTTT.

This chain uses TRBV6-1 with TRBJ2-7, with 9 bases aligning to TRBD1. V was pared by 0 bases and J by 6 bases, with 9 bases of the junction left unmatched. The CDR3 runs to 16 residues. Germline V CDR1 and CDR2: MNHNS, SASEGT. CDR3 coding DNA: TGTGCCAGCAGTGAAGCGTACGGGACAGGGTTAATCGAGCAGTACTTC. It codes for CASSEAYGTGLIEQYF.

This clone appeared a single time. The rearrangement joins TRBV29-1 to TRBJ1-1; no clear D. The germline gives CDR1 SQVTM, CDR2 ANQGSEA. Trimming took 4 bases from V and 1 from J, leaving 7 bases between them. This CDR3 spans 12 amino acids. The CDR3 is CSVVWGNTEAFF. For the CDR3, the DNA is TGCAGCGTTGTTTGGGGGAACACTGAAGCTTTCTTT.

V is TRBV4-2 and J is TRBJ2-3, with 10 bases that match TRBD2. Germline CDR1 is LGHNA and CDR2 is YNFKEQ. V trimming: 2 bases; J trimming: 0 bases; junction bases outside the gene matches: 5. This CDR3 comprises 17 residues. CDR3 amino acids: CASSQLQRGGSTDTQYF. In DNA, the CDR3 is TGTGCCAGCAGCCAACTGCAGCGGGGGGGGAGCACAGATACGCAGTATTTT.